The clone carrying this T cell receptor beta chain was found many times. The antigen is unknown. The sample comes from a study of T cells in Graves' hyperthyroidism and ophthalmopathy. Overall study: Pretreatment peripheral blood was obtained at initial diagnosis.

Amplification targeted TCR beta CDR3 regions from RNA transcripts. The primer set for the first-round RT-PCR of the TCR CDR3 was HTBI. From the multiplex PCR reads, TCRdb called clonotypes with MiXCR, one entry per CDR3 protein. The profile shows about 500,000 distinct CDR3 sequences, 13% to 15% of them singletons. General study findings and limits: In the analysis, a 13 V-J model separated ophthalmopathy from stable hyperthyroidism.

The CDR3 runs 16 residues. From germline, CDR1 is SGHAT and CDR2 FQNNGV. The V end was cut by 3 bases, the J end by 0 bases, with 12 bases between. Graves' hyperthyroidism showing no ophthalmopathy progression within 18 months was considered stable. The chain couples TRBV11-2 to TRBJ1-3; D is ambiguous. The receptor's source is a woman aged 18-35 years with Graves' hyperthyroidism. What was sequenced was blood. CDR3 sequence: CASSLWEGNSGNTIYF. CDR3 in DNA: TGTGCCAGCAGCTTGTGGGAGGGAAACTCTGGAAACACCATATATTTT.